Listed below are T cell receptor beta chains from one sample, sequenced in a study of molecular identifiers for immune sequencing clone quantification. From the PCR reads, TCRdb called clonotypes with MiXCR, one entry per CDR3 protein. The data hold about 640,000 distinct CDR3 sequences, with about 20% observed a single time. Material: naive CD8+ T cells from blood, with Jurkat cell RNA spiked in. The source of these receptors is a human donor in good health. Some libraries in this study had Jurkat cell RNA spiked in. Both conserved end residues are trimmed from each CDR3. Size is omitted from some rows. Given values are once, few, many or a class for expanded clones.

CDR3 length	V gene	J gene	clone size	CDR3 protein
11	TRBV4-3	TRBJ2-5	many	ASSQWVGETQY
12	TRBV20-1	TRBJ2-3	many	SAYNSDSTDTQY
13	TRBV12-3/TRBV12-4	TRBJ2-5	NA	ASSHPAGGPETQY
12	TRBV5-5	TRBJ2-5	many	ASSTWTEEETQY
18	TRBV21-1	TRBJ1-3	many	ASTQRQRVISIVIGNTIY
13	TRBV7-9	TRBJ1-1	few	ASSLRTGANTEAF
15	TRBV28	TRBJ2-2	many	ASSLSLQGARTGELF
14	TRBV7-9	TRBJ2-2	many	ASSSPGTTNTGELF
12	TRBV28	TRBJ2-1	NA	ASRKTGQGHEQF
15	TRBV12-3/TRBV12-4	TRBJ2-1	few	ASTELTGTGAYNEQF
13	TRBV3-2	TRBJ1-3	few	ASPVETGIRNTIY
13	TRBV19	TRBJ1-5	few	ASTPTGGPYQPQH